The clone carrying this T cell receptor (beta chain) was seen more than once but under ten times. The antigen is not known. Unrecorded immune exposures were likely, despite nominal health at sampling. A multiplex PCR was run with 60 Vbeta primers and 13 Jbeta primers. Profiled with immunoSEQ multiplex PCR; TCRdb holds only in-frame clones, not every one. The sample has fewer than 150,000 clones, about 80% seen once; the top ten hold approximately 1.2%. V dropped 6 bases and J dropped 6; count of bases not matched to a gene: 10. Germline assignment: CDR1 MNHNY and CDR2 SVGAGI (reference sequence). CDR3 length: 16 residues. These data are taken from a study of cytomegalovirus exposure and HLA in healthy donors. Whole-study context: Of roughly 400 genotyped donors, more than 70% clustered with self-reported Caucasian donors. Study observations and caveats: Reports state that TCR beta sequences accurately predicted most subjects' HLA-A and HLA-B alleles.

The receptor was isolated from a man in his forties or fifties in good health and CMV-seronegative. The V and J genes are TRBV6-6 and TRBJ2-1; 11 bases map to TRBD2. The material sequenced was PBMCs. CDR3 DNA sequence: TGTGCCAGCAGCAAAACCGGGACTAGCGGACGCAATGAGCAGTTCTTC. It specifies CASSKTGTSGRNEQFF.